The 3 T cell receptor beta chains listed next were all sequenced from one sample in a study of CD8+ T cells in alopecia areata. RNA was isolated and reverse transcribed to cDNA, the sequencing template. The repertoire was sequenced with immunoSEQ multiplex PCR; TCRdb's copy has only in-frame clones and lacks some. The sample has more than 150,000 clones, 50% to 60% seen once. The source material was CD4+ T cells sorted from blood, sampled at week 0. These receptors were obtained from a human donor with alopecia areata.

The chain recombines TRBV29-1 with TRBJ1-1; D remains unclear. V lost 4 bases and J 4 bases, leaving 13 bases between the germline ends. This CDR3 region has 13 residues. The germline gives CDR1 SQVTM, CDR2 ANQGSEA. CDR3 in DNA: TGCAGCGTTGGGTCCGGGGTGAGCACTGAAGCTTTCTTT. The encoded protein is CSVGSGVSTEAFF.

This sequence joins TRBV5-6 and TRBJ1-5; D is ambiguous. The ends were cut back, 0 bases at V and 1 base at J, with 2 bases in the middle. The CDR3 spans 13 residues. Germline CDR1 and CDR2: SGHDT and YYEEEE. CDR3 amino acids: CASSLASNQPQHF. In DNA form, the CDR3 reads TGTGCCAGCAGCTTGGCCAGCAATCAGCCCCAGCATTTT. Variable domain in full (rest from reference TRBV5-6 and TRBJ1-5): DAGVTQSPTHLIKTRGQQVTLRCSPKSGHDTVSWYQQALGQGPQFIFQYYEEEERQRGNFPDRFSGHQFPNYSSELNVNALLLGDSALYLCASSLASNQPQHFGDGTRLSIL.

The genes are TRBV29-1 and TRBJ2-1; the D gene is possibly TRBD1 (5 bases). Looked up from germline, CDR1 is SQVTM and CDR2 is ANQGSEA. V was pared by 2 bases and J by 10 bases, with 18 bases between. This CDR3 spans 14 amino acids. The CDR3 sequence is CSVERTTRMGEQFF. The CDR3 coding sequence is TGCAGCGTTGAAAGGACAACCCGAATGGGAGAGCAGTTCTTC.